One sample yielded the 25 T cell receptor beta chains listed below, sequenced in a study of cytomegalovirus exposure and HLA in healthy donors. Primers: 60 Vbeta forward and 13 Jbeta reverse. Generated by immunoSEQ multiplex PCR, the TCRdb table keeps only in-frame clones and is missing some. The repertoire includes approximately 150,000 clones, around four fifths of them detected once, and approximately 9.8% sits in the top ten. Sequenced sample: PBMCs. Receptor source: a man between 18 and 35 years old in good health and CMV-seropositive.

This chain connects TRBV28 to TRBJ1-2; 7 positions agree with TRBD1. Trimming took 3 bases from V and 8 from J; bases not matched to a gene: 9. CDR1 and CDR2 from the germline V gene are MDHEN and SYDVKM. This CDR3 has 14 amino acids. The DNA for the CDR3 is TGTGCCAGCAGTTTTGGAGACAGGGCGGAGGGCTACACCTTC. Translating it yields CASSFGDRAEGYTF.

V is TRBV29-1 and J is TRBJ2-5, with 8 bases aligning to TRBD2. V shed 4 bases, J shed 1 base, and the junction held 5 bases outside the gene matches. The germline V gene encodes CDR1 SQVTM and CDR2 ANQGSEA. The CDR3 totals 14 residues. CDR3 region: CSVVRGGAQETQYF. CDR3 DNA sequence: TGCAGCGTTGTTCGGGGGGGGGCCCAAGAGACCCAGTACTTC. The whole variable domain, filled in from reference TRBV29-1 and TRBJ2-5, reads SAVISQKPSRDICQRGTSLTIQCQVDSQVTMMFWYRQQPGQSLTLIATANQGSEATYESGFVIDKFPISRPNLTFSTLTVSNMSPEDSSIYLCSVVRGGAQETQYFGPGTRLLVL.

This clone was detected a few times. V is TRBV7-9 and J is TRBJ2-2; TRBD1 is a possible D gene (6 bases). The CDR3 has 14 amino acids. Germline assignment: CDR1 SEHNR and CDR2 FQNEAQ (reference sequence). Trimming removed 5 bases from V and 6 bases from J, with 13 bases in between. The CDR3 region is CASSRRPGAGELFF. CDR3 DNA sequence: TGTGCCAGCAGCCGGAGACCAGGGGCCGGGGAGCTGTTTTTT.

The chain couples TRBV11-2 to TRBJ2-3, with 7 bases aligning to TRBD2. The CDR3 consists of 15 residues. CDR1 is SGHAT and CDR2 is FQNNGV in the germline V gene. The V and J ends lost 6 bases and 5 bases, in that order; junction bases with no gene match: 11. CDR3 protein: CASSSTGGVIDTQYF. The CDR3 DNA sequence: TGTGCCAGCAGTAGCACGGGGGGTGTGATAGATACGCAGTATTTT. The full variable domain, in which reference TRBV11-2 and TRBJ2-3 provide the parts outside the CDR3, is EAGVAQSPRYKIIEKRQSVAFWCNPISGHATLYWYQQILGQGPKLLIQFQNNGVVDDSQLPKDRFSAERLKGVDSTLKIQPAKLEDSAVYLCASSSTGGVIDTQYFGPGTRLTVL.

This chain links TRBV5-1 with TRBJ2-7, with TRBD1 matching over 8 bases. This CDR3 is built from 14 residues. Per germline, CDR1 SGHRS and CDR2 YFSETQ. With 9 bases clipped from V and 7 bases from J, the junction kept 15 bases outside the gene matches. CDR3 loop: CATSKDRARSEQYF. CDR3 nucleotide sequence: TGCGCCACCTCGAAGGACAGGGCCCGATCGGAGCAGTACTTC.

The sample holds one count of this clone. The V call is TRBV4-1, the J call TRBJ2-3; a possible D gene is TRBD2 (5 bases). The V end was cut by 6 bases, the J end by 2 bases, with 21 bases between. The germline V gene encodes CDR1 MGHRA and CDR2 YSYEKL. The CDR3 is made up of 17 amino acids. Here the CDR3 reads CASSLRSLADPTDTQYF. For the CDR3, the DNA is TGCGCCAGCAGTCTAAGGAGTCTAGCAGACCCCACAGATACGCAGTATTTT.

This clone occurred once. The gene calls are TRBV2 and TRBJ2-1, with 8 bases fitting TRBD1. CDR1 and CDR2 from the germline V gene are SNHLY and FYNNEI. The CDR3 length is 14 residues. V lost 6 bases, J lost 5 bases, and 6 bases stayed unmatched. The CDR3 here is CASRSDREHNEQFF. The CDR3 nucleotides are TGTGCCAGCAGATCGGACAGGGAGCACAATGAGCAGTTCTTC.

The gene calls are TRBV27 and TRBJ1-2; 7 bases map to TRBD1. With V trimmed by 0 bases and J by 8 bases, 3 bases remained unmatched. The length of the CDR3 is 13 residues. Germline-derived CDR1 and CDR2 are MNHEY and SMNVEV (reference sequence). CDR3 protein: CASSLSQGVGYTF. DNA of the CDR3: TGTGCCAGCAGTTTATCCCAGGGGGTAGGCTACACCTTC.

This clone was found a few times. The chain employs TRBV28 and TRBJ1-1, with 8 bases that match TRBD1. J was trimmed by 0 bases and V by 5 bases; bases with no gene match: 5. The germline V gene encodes CDR1 MDHEN and CDR2 SYDVKM. This CDR3 is built from 15 residues. For the CDR3, the DNA is TGTGCCAGCAGTGCCGCGGACAGGGTGAACACTGAAGCTTTCTTT. Protein sequence: CASSAADRVNTEAFF.

The chain links TRBV4-3 to TRBJ2-5; the D gene is possibly TRBD2 (5 bases). Per germline, CDR1 LGHNA and CDR2 YSLEER. The CDR3 is 15 residues long. V lost 0 bases and J 5 bases, leaving 13 bases between the germline ends. CDR3 loop: CASSQESGFGETQYF. CDR3 bases: TGCGCCAGCAGCCAAGAATCGGGGTTCGGGGAGACCCAGTACTTC.

The chain combines TRBV2 with TRBJ2-5; 10 bases fit TRBD1. The J call is uncertain, as TRBJ2-7 better fits the DNA end. CDR1 is SNHLY and CDR2 is FYNNEI in the germline V gene. The CDR3 extends over 14 amino acids. The CDR3 nucleotides are TGTGCCAGCAGAACCGGGACAGGGGCCTACGAGCAGTACTTC. Translation gives CASRTGTGAYEQYF.

The chain joins TRBV2 to TRBJ2-7; possibly TRBD2 for D (5 bases). The CDR3 spans 16 residues. Trimming took off 4 bases at V and 3 bases at J, with 19 bases between the two ends. The V gene's germline CDR1 is SNHLY and CDR2 FYNNEI. The CDR3 region has the DNA TGTGCCAGCAGTGGTCTTGACCGGAGCCGGGGCTACGAGCAGTACTTC. Amino acid sequence: CASSGLDRSRGYEQYF.

The chain recombines TRBV4-1 with TRBJ2-1; 13 positions agree with TRBD2. CDR3 length: 16 residues. The trim removed 6 bases at V and 7 bases at J, leaving 9 bases unmatched. CDR1 is MGHRA, CDR2 YSYEKL, per germline. This CDR3 reads CASRPELAGGGNEQFF. In nucleotides, the CDR3 is TGCGCCAGCAGGCCCGAACTAGCGGGAGGGGGTAATGAGCAGTTCTTC.

J is TRBJ2-5 and V is TRBV6-1; D is perhaps TRBD1 (6 bases). TRBJ2-7 matches the DNA end more closely, so the J call is doubtful. This CDR3 has 15 amino acids. Germline V lookup: CDR1 MNHNS, CDR2 SASEGT. The DNA of the CDR3 is TGTGCCAGCAGCGAAATACAGGGTTTCCCCTACGAGCAGTACTTC. Translation: CASSEIQGFPYEQYF.

This chain links TRBV5-4 with TRBJ2-5; 9 bases are a match to TRBD2. J gave up 5 bases and V 7 bases, and 15 bases lay outside the gene matches. The CDR3 has 16 amino acids. The germline CDR1 and CDR2 sequences are SGHNT and YYREEE (reference sequence). The CDR3 DNA reads as TGTGCCAGCTCTAGCGGGATTTTCACGGGAGGCGAGACCCAGTACTTC. Translated, it gives CASSSGIFTGGETQYF.

The rearrangement links TRBV27 to TRBJ1-5; tentatively, D is TRBD1 (5 bases). Germline-derived CDR1 and CDR2 are MNHEY and SMNVEV (reference sequence). The CDR3 runs to 16 residues. Trimming removed 4 bases at V and 1 base at J, with 14 bases between. The CDR3 region has the DNA TGTGCCAGCAGTTCACACGGGGGGGGGAGCAATCAGCCCCAGCATTTT. Translated: CASSSHGGGSNQPQHF.

The rearrangement uses TRBV28 and TRBJ2-1; 10 bases map to TRBD1. This CDR3 is 17 amino acids long. Germline CDR1 reads MDHEN; CDR2 reads SYDVKM. Germline trimming cut 4 bases from V and 5 bases from J; bases unmatched to any gene: 11. CDR3 nucleotide sequence: TGTGCCAGCAGTTCCGGGACAGGGGTGATCTGGGACAATGAGCAGTTCTTC. Translating it yields CASSSGTGVIWDNEQFF.

The chain combines TRBV10-3 with TRBJ1-2, with 10 bases lining up with TRBD1. V was pared by 7 bases and J by 6 bases, with 11 bases of the junction left unmatched. There are 15 residues in the CDR3. Per the germline V gene, CDR1 is ENHRY and CDR2 is SYGVKD. In DNA, the CDR3 is TGTGCCATCAACTTGCTGGGACAGGGGTTCGATGGCTACACCTTC. Amino acid sequence: CAINLLGQGFDGYTF.

V is TRBV28 and J is TRBJ1-1; D gene uncertain. The germline gives CDR1 MDHEN, CDR2 SYDVKM. V lost 4 bases, J lost 1 base, and 7 bases lay in between. There are 13 residues in the CDR3. The DNA of the CDR3 is TGTGCCAGCAGTTCTACCCCGAACACTGAAGCTTTCTTT. Protein: CASSSTPNTEAFF.

Regarding this clone: No conserved phenylalanine or tryptophan is present at the end of the CDR3, so a read error is the likely explanation. The chain links TRBV2 to TRBJ1-6; D remains unclear. CDR3 length equals 16 residues. Per the germline V gene, CDR1 is SNHLY and CDR2 is FYNNEI. V was clipped by 1 base and J by 3 bases, with 10 bases between them. The CDR3 loop reads CASSEGQEFYNSPLHL. CDR3 bases: TGTGCCAGCAGTGAAGGGCAGGAATTCTATAATTCACCCCTCCACCTT.

The chain is built from TRBV27 and TRBJ2-7; TRBD1 aligns across 8 bases. The CDR3 is 15 amino acids. Trimming cost V 5 bases and J 0 bases; bases outside gene matches: 6. Germline V CDR1 and CDR2: MNHEY, SMNVEV (reference sequence). The CDR3 nucleotides are TGTGCCAGCAGTCTTGGGACAGGAGACTCCTACGAGCAGTACTTC. Its translation: CASSLGTGDSYEQYF.

Regarding this clone: The junction shows a germline mismatch at one end, possibly a read error. V usage is TRBV2 and J usage is TRBJ2-5, with TRBD1 matching over 9 bases. The CDR3 runs 13 residues. CDR1 SNHLY and CDR2 FYNNEI come from the germline V gene. The CDR3 sequence is CASKGQGQEAQYF. CDR3 coding DNA: TGTGCCAGCAAGGGACAGGGACAAGAGGCCCAGTACTTC. Full variable domain (rest looked up from reference TRBV2 and TRBJ2-5): EPEVTQTPSHQVTQMGQEVILRCVPISNHLYFYWYRQILGQKVEFLVSFYNNEISEKSEIFDDQFSVERPDGSNFTLKIRSTKLEDSAMYFCASKGQGQEAQYFGPGTRLLVL.

This rearrangement joins TRBV7-9 to TRBJ2-1; 8 bases fit TRBD2. This CDR3 is 15 amino acids long. Per germline, CDR1 SEHNR and CDR2 FQNEAQ (reference sequence). J was trimmed by 9 bases and V by 3 bases; bases with no gene match: 10. CDR3 coding DNA: TGTGCCAGCAGCTTTGGGCTAGCGGGTCCCGGTGAGCAGTTCTTC. Its protein is CASSFGLAGPGEQFF.

The rearrangement links TRBV7-8 to TRBJ2-7; 7 positions agree with TRBD2. The germline V gene has CDR1 SGHVS and CDR2 FQNEAQ. V lost 4 bases and J lost 2; bases outside the gene matches: 2. CDR3 length equals 13 residues. The CDR3 protein is CASSSGLAYEQYF. The CDR3 DNA sequence: TGTGCCAGCAGCTCCGGACTAGCCTACGAGCAGTACTTC.

The rearrangement links TRBV4-1 to TRBJ2-1, with D tentatively TRBD2 (7 bases). The germline CDR1 and CDR2 sequences are MGHRA and YSYEKL. With 5 bases removed from V and 2 bases from J, the gap between germline ends came to 13 bases. This CDR3 spans 15 amino acids. Here the CDR3 reads CASSEGGTTYNEQFF. In DNA form, the CDR3 reads TGCGCCAGCAGCGAGGGGGGGACTACCTACAATGAGCAGTTCTTC.